Presented here are 23 T cell receptor beta chains from one specimen sequenced in a study of CD8 T cells in Susac syndrome. Random hexamers served to reverse transcribe roughly 0.45 to 1 ug RNA. TCRdb processed the immunoSEQ multiplex PCR reads anew with MiXCR; each CDR3 protein has one entry. In the table there are around 200,000 distinct CDR3 sequences, around 94% of which are singletons. Input material: CD4+ T cells from PBMCs. The receptors shown here come from a human donor with Susac syndrome.

The J gene is TRBJ2-2, the V gene TRBV20-1, with 14 bases identical to TRBD2. V was pared by 5 bases and J by 7 bases, with 9 bases of the junction left unmatched. There are 16 residues in the CDR3. Germline loops: CDR1 DFQATT, CDR2 SNEGSKA (reference sequence). The CDR3 spells CSASLGTSGSGGELFF. The CDR3 region has the DNA TGCAGTGCTTCACTCGGGACTAGCGGGAGTGGCGGGGAGCTGTTTTTT.

The gene calls are TRBV12-3 or TRBV12-4 and TRBJ2-4, with 7 bases fitting TRBD1. The V gene end was trimmed by 7 bases and the J gene end by 3 bases; junction bases not matched to a gene: 6. CDR3 length equals 14 residues. CDR3: CASTIGTDKNIQYF. Written as DNA, the CDR3 is TGTGCCAGCACTATCGGGACAGACAAAAACATTCAGTACTTC.

The J gene is TRBJ1-6, the V gene TRBV3-1; D may be TRBD1 (6 bases). The CDR3 is 15 residues long. Per the germline V gene, CDR1 is LGHDT and CDR2 is YNNKEL (reference sequence). V was shortened by 1 base and J by 7 bases, with 11 bases between the two germline ends. The CDR3 protein is CASSQGPDRNSPLHF. For the CDR3, the DNA is TGTGCCAGCAGCCAAGGCCCTGACAGGAATTCACCCCTCCACTTT.

The chain couples TRBV29-1 to TRBJ1-1; D uncertain. The CDR3 has 13 amino acids. Trimming left V 4 bases short and J 1 base short, with 10 bases between. The V gene's germline CDR1 is SQVTM and CDR2 ANQGSEA. This chain's CDR3 is CSVAGRQNTEAFF. CDR3 sequence (DNA): TGCAGCGTTGCGGGTCGCCAGAACACTGAAGCTTTCTTT. The variable domain in full, with the rest retrieved from reference TRBV29-1 and TRBJ1-1, is SAVISQKPSRDICQRGTSLTIQCQVDSQVTMMFWYRQQPGQSLTLIATANQGSEATYESGFVIDKFPISRPNLTFSTLTVSNMSPEDSSIYLCSVAGRQNTEAFFGQGTRLTVV.

The chain recombines TRBV7-2 with TRBJ1-2; 8 bases align to TRBD1. This CDR3 has 11 residues. The V gene end was trimmed by 10 bases and the J gene end by 8 bases; junction bases not matched to a gene: 6. Germline lookup yields CDR1 SGHTA and CDR2 FQGNSA. The CDR3 is CAMSTGEGYTF. The CDR3 nucleotides are TGTGCCATGTCGACAGGGGAGGGCTACACCTTC.

The count of this clonotype is one. This chain uses TRBV14 with TRBJ2-6, with D possibly TRBD2 on 5 matching bases. The V end was cut by 1 base, the J end by 0 bases, with 22 bases between. The CDR3 has 21 amino acids. Germline V gene data show CDR1 as SGHDN and CDR2 as FVKESK. This CDR3 reads CASSQVALGARDFSGANVLTF. CDR3 nucleotide sequence: TGTGCCAGCAGCCAAGTGGCTTTGGGCGCGAGGGATTTCTCTGGGGCCAACGTCCTGACTTTC.

This clonotype was seen a single time. V usage is TRBV20-1 and J usage is TRBJ1-1, with D perhaps matching TRBD1 (6 bases). V was trimmed by 1 base and J by 1 base, leaving 10 bases between them. Germline V gene sequence: CDR1 DFQATT, CDR2 SNEGSKA (reference sequence). This CDR3 spans 14 amino acids. The CDR3 nucleotides are TGCAGTGCTAGAGTGGGGGCCAGGAACACTGAAGCTTTCTTT. It translates to CSARVGARNTEAFF.

This clonotype is a singleton in its sample. The V gene is TRBV10-3, the J gene TRBJ2-2; D call uncertain. The CDR3 is 12 amino acids. Germline-derived CDR1 and CDR2 are ENHRY and SYGVKD. V lost 7 bases and J lost 5, with 8 bases in between. The CDR3 DNA sequence: TGTGCCATCACTTTATCTACCGGGGAGCTGTTTTTT. It specifies CAITLSTGELFF.

The CDR3: CASSQMPLESGETQYF. In nucleotides, the CDR3 is TGCGCCAGCAGCCAAATGCCTTTGGAATCAGGAGAGACCCAGTACTTC. J is TRBJ2-5 and V is TRBV4-1; no definite D call. The CDR3 is made up of 16 amino acids. Looked up from germline, CDR1 is MGHRA and CDR2 is YSYEKL. V dropped 2 bases and J dropped 4 bases, with 17 bases sitting between them.

In this sample, this clonotype turned up once. The chain has TRBV3-1 and TRBJ2-1; TRBD2 matches at 7 bases. Germline CDR1 and CDR2: LGHDT and YNNKEL (reference sequence). V lost 0 bases to trimming and J lost 8 bases; unmatched junction nucleotides: 4. The CDR3 length is 14 residues. CDR3 sequence: CASSQEGGSDEQFF. In nucleotides, the CDR3 is TGTGCCAGCAGCCAAGAGGGCGGGAGTGATGAGCAGTTCTTC.

The chain is built from TRBV18 and TRBJ2-7; no definite D call. The CDR3 has 13 amino acids. The germline CDR1 and CDR2 sequences are KGHSH and LQKENI. Trimming cost V 6 bases and J 4 bases, with 13 bases left between them. CDR3 nucleotide sequence: TGTGCCAGCTCGCCTCACTCGGATTACGAGCAGTACTTC. It specifies CASSPHSDYEQYF.

This clonotype was detected only a few times. The chain couples TRBV7-3 to TRBJ1-2; D is unclear. Germline CDR1 and CDR2: SGHTA and FQGTGA. Trimming stripped 6 bases from V and 2 bases from J, with 10 bases between. This CDR3 is 13 amino acids long. The CDR3, as DNA: TGTGCCAGCAGGCAAGGACTGAACTATGGCTACACCTTC. Residues: CASRQGLNYGYTF.

V is TRBV6-6 and J is TRBJ1-6; D uncertain. Germline-derived CDR1 and CDR2 are MNHNY and SVGAGI (reference sequence). Trimming removed 4 bases from V and 7 bases from J, with 8 bases in between. This CDR3 spans 13 amino acids. CDR3 residues: CASSSTWNSPLHF. In DNA form, the CDR3 reads TGTGCCAGCAGTTCAACATGGAATTCACCCCTCCACTTT.

J is TRBJ2-4 and V is TRBV7-6; D is ambiguous. Germline CDR1 is SGHVS and CDR2 is FNYEAQ. V was pared by 4 bases and J by 0 bases, with 13 bases between. The CDR3 is made up of 16 amino acids. CDR3 nucleotides: TGTGCCAGCAGCTCTCGTCTAGGTGGAGCCAAAAACATTCAGTACTTC. Protein product: CASSSRLGGAKNIQYF. The full variable domain, rest sourced from reference TRBV7-6 and TRBJ2-4, is GAGVSQSPRYKVTKRGQDVALRCDPISGHVSLYWYRQALGQGPEFLTYFNYEAQQDKSGLPNDRFSAERPEGSISTLTIQRTEQRDSAMYRCASSSRLGGAKNIQYFGAGTRLSVL.

This clonotype was observed a single time. The chain uses TRBV27 and TRBJ2-7; 9 positions match TRBD1. The germline gives CDR1 MNHEY, CDR2 SMNVEV (reference sequence). V gave up 5 bases and J gave up 5 bases; unmatched junction bases: 7. The CDR3 is 14 residues long. CDR3 coding DNA: TGTGCCAGCAGTAGGGGGGACAGGGTCAACGAGCAGTACTTC. Translation: CASSRGDRVNEQYF.

The V call is TRBV28, the J call TRBJ2-5, with 10 nucleotides matching TRBD2. The CDR3 length is 16 residues. The trim removed 4 bases at V and 3 bases at J, leaving 8 bases unmatched. Germline loops: CDR1 MDHEN, CDR2 SYDVKM. The CDR3 protein is CASSSLYTSGEETQYF. CDR3 DNA sequence: TGTGCCAGCAGTTCTCTCTATACTAGCGGGGAAGAGACCCAGTACTTC.

This chain connects TRBV5-1 to TRBJ1-2, with a possible D match to TRBD1 (6 bases). Germline-derived CDR1 and CDR2 are SGHRS and YFSETQ. Trimming took off 3 bases at V and 4 bases at J, with 10 bases between the two ends. This CDR3 has 13 amino acids. CDR3 DNA: TGCGCCAGCAGCTCGGGACAAACCTATGGCTACACCTTC. Residues: CASSSGQTYGYTF.

There are a few counts of this clonotype. This chain links TRBV4-3 with TRBJ2-5; 7 bases fit TRBD2. V dropped 0 bases and J dropped 3; count of bases not matched to a gene: 10. The CDR3 contains 17 residues. Germline V gene sequence: CDR1 LGHNA, CDR2 YSLEER. CDR3 sequence: CASSQDSGLRAEETQYF. In DNA, the CDR3 is TGCGCCAGCAGCCAAGACTCGGGACTACGAGCCGAAGAGACCCAGTACTTC.

V is TRBV4-2 and J is TRBJ1-1; tentatively, D is TRBD1 (5 bases). The CDR3 consists of 13 residues. Per the germline V gene, CDR1 is LGHNA and CDR2 is YNFKEQ. V lost 0 bases to trimming and J lost 6 bases, with 8 bases between them. The CDR3 DNA is TGTGCCAGCAGCCAAGATCGGGGGGCTGAAGCTTTCTTT. As protein: CASSQDRGAEAFF.

V gene TRBV6-1 combines with J gene TRBJ2-7, with 7 bases that match TRBD2. The germline CDR1 and CDR2 sequences are MNHNS and SASEGT. This CDR3 has 13 residues. The V and J ends lost 6 bases and 7 bases, in that order; junction bases with no gene match: 9. The CDR3 reads CASRGGRNNEQYF. CDR3 DNA sequence: TGTGCCAGCAGGGGGGGGAGGAATAATGAGCAGTACTTC.

This clonotype was recorded a few times. This sequence joins TRBV29-1 and TRBJ1-1; possible D gene TRBD1, 6 bases. The CDR3 extends over 13 amino acids. The V gene's germline CDR1 is SQVTM and CDR2 ANQGSEA. Trimming took off 4 bases at V and 3 bases at J, with 12 bases between the two ends. The CDR3 sequence: CSVGGGAYTEAFF. CDR3 coding DNA: TGCAGCGTTGGCGGGGGGGCTTACACTGAAGCTTTCTTT.

The V and J genes are TRBV7-2 and TRBJ2-1; no definite D call. Germline-derived CDR1 and CDR2 are SGHTA and FQGNSA. The CDR3 has 14 amino acids. Trimming stripped 5 bases from V and 2 bases from J, with 10 bases between. In DNA form, the CDR3 reads TGTGCCAGCAGCCCCTCGGCGCCCTACAATGAGCAGTTCTTC. Its protein is CASSPSAPYNEQFF. Combining the CDR3 with reference TRBV7-2 and TRBJ2-1 gives the whole variable domain GAGVSQSPSNKVTEKGKDVELRCDPISGHTALYWYRQSLGQGLEFLIYFQGNSAPDKSGLPSDRFSAERTGGSVSTLTIQRTQQEDSAVYLCASSPSAPYNEQFFGPGTRLTVL.

The J gene is TRBJ2-6, the V gene TRBV5-5; D unclear. The CDR3 has 17 residues. Trimming cost V 4 bases and J 0 bases, with 14 bases left between them. Germline V gives CDR1 SGHKS, CDR2 YYEKEE (reference sequence). The CDR3 DNA follows: TGTGCCAGCAGCGCACCCCCCAGAGCCTCTGGGGCCAACGTCCTGACTTTC. As protein: CASSAPPRASGANVLTF.